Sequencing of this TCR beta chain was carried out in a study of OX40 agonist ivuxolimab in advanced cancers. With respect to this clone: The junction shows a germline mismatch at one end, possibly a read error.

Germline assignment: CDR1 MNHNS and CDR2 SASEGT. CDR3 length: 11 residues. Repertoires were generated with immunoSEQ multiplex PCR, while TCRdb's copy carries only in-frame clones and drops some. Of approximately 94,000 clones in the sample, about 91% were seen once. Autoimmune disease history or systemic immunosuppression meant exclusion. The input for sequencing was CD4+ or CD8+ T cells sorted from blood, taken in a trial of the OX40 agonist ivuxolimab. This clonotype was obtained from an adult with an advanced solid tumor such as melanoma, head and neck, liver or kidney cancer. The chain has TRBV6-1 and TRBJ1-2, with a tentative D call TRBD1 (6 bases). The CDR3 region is CASSENRAGIF. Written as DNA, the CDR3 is TGTGCCAGCAGTGAAAACAGGGCCGGAATTTTC.